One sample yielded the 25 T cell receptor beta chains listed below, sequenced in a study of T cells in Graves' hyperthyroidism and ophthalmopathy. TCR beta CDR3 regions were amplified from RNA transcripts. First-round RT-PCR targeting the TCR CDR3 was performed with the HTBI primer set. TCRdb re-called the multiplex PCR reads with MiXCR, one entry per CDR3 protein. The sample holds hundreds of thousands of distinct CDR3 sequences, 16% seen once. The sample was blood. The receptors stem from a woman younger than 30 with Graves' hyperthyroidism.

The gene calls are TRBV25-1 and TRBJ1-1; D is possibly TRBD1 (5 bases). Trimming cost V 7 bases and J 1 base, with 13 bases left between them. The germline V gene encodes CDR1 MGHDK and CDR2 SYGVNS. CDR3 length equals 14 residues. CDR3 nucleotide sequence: TGTGCCAGCACTTTAACGGGGGGGAACACTGAAGCTTTCTTT. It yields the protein CASTLTGGNTEAFF.

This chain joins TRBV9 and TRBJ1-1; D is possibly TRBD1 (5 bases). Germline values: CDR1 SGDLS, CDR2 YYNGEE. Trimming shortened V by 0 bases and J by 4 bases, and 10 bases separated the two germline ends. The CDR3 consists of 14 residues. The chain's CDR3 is CASSVVGVSTEAFF. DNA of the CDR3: TGTGCCAGCAGCGTAGTGGGGGTGTCCACTGAAGCTTTCTTT.

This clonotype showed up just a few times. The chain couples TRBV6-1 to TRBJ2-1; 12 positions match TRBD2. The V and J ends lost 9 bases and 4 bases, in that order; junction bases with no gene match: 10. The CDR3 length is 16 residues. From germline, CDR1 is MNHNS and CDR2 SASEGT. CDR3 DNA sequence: TGTGCCAGTAGGATTTCTAGCGGGAGGGTGTACAATGAGCAGTTCTTC. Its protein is CASRISSGRVYNEQFF.

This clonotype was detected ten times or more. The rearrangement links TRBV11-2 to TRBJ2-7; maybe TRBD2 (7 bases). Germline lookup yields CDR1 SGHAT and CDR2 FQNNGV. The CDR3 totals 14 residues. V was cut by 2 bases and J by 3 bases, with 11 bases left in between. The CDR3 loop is CASSLWRGHYEQYF. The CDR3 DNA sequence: TGTGCCAGCAGCTTATGGCGGGGGCACTACGAGCAGTACTTC.

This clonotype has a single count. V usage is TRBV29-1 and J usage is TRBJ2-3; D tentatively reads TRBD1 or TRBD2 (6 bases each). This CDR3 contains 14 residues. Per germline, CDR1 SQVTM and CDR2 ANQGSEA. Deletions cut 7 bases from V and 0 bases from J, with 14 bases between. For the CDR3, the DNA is TGCAGCGCTAGGGGGGCCGTCAGCACAGATACGCAGTATTTT. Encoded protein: CSARGAVSTDTQYF.

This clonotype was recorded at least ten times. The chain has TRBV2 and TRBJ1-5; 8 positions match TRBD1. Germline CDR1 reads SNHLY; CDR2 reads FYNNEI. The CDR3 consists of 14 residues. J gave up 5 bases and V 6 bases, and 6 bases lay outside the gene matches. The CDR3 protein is CASSRTGIDQPQHF. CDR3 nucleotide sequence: TGTGCCAGCAGCAGGACAGGGATCGATCAGCCCCAGCATTTT.

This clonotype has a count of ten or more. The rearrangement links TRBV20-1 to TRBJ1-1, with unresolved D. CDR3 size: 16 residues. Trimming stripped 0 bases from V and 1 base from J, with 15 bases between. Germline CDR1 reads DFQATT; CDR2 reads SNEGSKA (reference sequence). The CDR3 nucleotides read TGCAGTGCTAGAGACTTTTACTTGACGGAGAACACTGAAGCTTTCTTT. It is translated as CSARDFYLTENTEAFF.

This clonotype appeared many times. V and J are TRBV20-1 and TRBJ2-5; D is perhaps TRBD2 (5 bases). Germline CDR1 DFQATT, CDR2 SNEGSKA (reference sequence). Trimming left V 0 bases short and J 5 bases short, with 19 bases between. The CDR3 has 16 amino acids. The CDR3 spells CSAREGQRRGSETQYF. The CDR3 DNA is TGCAGTGCTAGAGAGGGCCAGCGGAGAGGCTCGGAGACCCAGTACTTC.

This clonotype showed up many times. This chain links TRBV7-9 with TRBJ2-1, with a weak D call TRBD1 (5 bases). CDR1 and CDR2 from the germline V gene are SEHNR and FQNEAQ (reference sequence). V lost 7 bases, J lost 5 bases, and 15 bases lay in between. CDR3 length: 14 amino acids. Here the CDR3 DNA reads TGTGCCAGCACCCGACGTATGACAGACAATGAGCAGTTCTTC. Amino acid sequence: CASTRRMTDNEQFF.

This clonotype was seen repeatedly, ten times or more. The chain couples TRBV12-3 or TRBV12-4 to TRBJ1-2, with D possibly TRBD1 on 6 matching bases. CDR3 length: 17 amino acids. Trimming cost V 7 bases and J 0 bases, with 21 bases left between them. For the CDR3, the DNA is TGTGCCAGCACCAAAAGCAGGGGAAAGGGAGCTAACTATGGCTACACCTTC. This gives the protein CASTKSRGKGANYGYTF.

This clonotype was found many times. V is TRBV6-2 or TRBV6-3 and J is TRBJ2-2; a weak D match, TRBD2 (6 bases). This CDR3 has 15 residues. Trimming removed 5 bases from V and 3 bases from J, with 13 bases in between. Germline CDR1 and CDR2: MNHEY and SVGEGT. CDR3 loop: CASSPGEGDTGELFF. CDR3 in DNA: TGTGCCAGCAGTCCGGGGGAAGGGGACACCGGGGAGCTGTTTTTT.

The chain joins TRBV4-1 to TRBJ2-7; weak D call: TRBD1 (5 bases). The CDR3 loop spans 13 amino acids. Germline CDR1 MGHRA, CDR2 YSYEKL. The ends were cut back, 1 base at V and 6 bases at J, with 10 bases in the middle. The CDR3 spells CASSQGTTIEQYF. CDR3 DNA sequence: TGCGCCAGCAGCCAAGGGACAACGATCGAGCAGTACTTC.

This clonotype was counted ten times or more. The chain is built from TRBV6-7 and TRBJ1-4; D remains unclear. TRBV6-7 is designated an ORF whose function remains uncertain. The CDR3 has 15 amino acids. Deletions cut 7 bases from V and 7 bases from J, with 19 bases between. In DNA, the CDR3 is TGTGCCAGCATTACACATCGATGTGGCAGTGAAAAACTGTTTTTT. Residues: CASITHRCGSEKLFF.

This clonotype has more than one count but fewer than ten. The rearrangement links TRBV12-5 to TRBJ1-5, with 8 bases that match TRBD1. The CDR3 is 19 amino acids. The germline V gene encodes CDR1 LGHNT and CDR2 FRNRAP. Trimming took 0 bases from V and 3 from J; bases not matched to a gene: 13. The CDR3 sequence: CASGLVPKDRARDNQPQHF. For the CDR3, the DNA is TGTGCTAGTGGTTTGGTGCCCAAGGACAGGGCGAGAGACAATCAGCCCCAGCATTTT.

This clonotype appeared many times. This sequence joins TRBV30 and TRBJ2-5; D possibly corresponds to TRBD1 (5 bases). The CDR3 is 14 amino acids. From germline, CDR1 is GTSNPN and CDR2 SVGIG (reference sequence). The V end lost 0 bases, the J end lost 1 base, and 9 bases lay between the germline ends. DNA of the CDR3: TGTGCCTGGAGTGTACCAGGGTTCCAAGAGACCCAGTACTTC. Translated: CAWSVPGFQETQYF.

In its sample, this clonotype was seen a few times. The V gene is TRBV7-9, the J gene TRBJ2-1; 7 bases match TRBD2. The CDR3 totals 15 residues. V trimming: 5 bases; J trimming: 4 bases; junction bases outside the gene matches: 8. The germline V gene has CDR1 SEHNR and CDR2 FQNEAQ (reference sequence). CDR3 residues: CASSPSGGRYNEQFF. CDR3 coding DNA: TGTGCCAGCAGCCCATCGGGGGGACGGTACAATGAGCAGTTCTTC.

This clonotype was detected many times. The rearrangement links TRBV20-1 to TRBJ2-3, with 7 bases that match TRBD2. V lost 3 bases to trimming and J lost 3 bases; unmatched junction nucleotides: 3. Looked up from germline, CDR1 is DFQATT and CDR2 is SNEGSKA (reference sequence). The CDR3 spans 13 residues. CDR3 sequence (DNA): TGCAGTGCTAGTCAGGGAGGGACAGATACGCAGTATTTT. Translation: CSASQGGTDTQYF.

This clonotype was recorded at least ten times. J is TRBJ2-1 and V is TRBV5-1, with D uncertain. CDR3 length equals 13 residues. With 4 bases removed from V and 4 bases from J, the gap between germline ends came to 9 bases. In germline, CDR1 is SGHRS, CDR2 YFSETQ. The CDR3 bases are TGCGCCAGCAGCGGAAACAATTACAATGAGCAGTTCTTC. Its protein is CASSGNNYNEQFF.

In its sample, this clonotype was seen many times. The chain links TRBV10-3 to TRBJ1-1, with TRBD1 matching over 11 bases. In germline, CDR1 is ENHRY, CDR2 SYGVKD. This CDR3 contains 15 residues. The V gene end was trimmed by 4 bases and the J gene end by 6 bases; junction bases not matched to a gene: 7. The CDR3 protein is CAISGTGGSSAEAFF. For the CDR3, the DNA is TGTGCCATCAGTGGGACAGGGGGCTCTTCTGCTGAAGCTTTCTTT.

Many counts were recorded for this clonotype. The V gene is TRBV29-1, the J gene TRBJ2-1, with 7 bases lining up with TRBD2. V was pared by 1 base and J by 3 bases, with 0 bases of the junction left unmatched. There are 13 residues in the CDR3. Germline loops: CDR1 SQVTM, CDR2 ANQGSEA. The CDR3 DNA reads TGCAGCGTTGAAGCTAGCGGCTACAATGAGCAGTTCTTC. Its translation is CSVEASGYNEQFF.

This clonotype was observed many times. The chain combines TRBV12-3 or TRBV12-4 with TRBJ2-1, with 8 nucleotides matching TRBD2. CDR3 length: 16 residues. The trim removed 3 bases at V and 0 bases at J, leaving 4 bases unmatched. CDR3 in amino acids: CASSLEAGVSYNEQFF. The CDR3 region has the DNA TGTGCCAGCAGTTTGGAAGCGGGGGTCTCCTACAATGAGCAGTTCTTC.

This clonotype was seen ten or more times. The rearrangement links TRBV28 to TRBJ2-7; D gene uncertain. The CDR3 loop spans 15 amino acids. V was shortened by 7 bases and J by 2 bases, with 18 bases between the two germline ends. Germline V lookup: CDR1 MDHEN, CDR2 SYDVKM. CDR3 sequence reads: CASTLGRSAPYEQYF. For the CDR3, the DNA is TGTGCCAGCACCCTCGGACGGTCTGCGCCCTACGAGCAGTACTTC. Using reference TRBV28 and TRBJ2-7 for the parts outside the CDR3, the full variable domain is DVKVTQSSRYLVKRTGEKVFLECVQDMDHENMFWYRQDPGLGLRLIYFSYDVKMKEKGDIPEGYSVSREKKERFSLILESASTNQTSMYLCASTLGRSAPYEQYFGPGTRLTVT.

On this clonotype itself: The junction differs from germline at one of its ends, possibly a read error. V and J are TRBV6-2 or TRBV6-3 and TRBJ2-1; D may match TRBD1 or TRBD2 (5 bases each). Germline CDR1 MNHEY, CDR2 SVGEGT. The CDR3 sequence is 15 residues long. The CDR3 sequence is CAISGDPSSYNEQFF. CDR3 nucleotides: TGTGCCATCAGTGGGGACCCCAGCTCCTACAATGAGCAGTTCTTC.

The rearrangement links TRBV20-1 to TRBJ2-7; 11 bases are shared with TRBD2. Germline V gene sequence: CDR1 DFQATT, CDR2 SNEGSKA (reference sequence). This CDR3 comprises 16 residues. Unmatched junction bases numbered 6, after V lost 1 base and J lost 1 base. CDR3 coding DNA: TGCAGTGCTAGAGGACTAGCGGGACCCACTTCCTACGAGCAGTACTTC. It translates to CSARGLAGPTSYEQYF.

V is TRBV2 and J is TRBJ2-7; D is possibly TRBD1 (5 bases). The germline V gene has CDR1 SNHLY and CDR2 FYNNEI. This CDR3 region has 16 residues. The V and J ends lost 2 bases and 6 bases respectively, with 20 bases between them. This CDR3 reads CASSEKDQGVRVEQYF. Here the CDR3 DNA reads TGTGCCAGCAGTGAAAAAGACCAGGGCGTCAGGGTCGAGCAGTACTTC.